These T cell receptor beta chains were read from a single sample in a study of CD4 T cells in relation to SARS-CoV-2 and coronaviruses. Using immunoSEQ multiplex PCR, the repertoire was profiled, and TCRdb retains in-frame clones only, with some absent. The table includes 50,000 to 70,000 clones, about 92% detected once. Material for sequencing was naive CD4+ T cells from PBMCs. All receptors derive from an adult with COVID-19. The CDR3 runs from the conserved cysteine through the conserved F or W. The D gene is left open where the match is weak. The size field is filled for only some rows; it gives once, few, many or a size class.

size	D	V	J	CDR3	DNA
NA	NA	TRBV14	TRBJ1-3	CASSQDLVTGNTIYF	TGTGCCAGCAGCCAAGATTTAGTAACTGGAAACACCATATATTTT
NA	TRBD1	TRBV6-5	TRBJ2-1	CASRPTGEKGNEQFF	TGTGCCAGCAGGCCAACAGGGGAGAAGGGCAATGAGCAGTTCTTC
NA	NA	TRBV18	TRBJ1-4	CASSRTTTNEKLFF	TGTGCCAGCTCACGGACAACAACTAATGAAAAACTGTTTTTT
NA	NA	TRBV16	TRBJ2-1	CASSTRTGLNYNEQFF	TGTGCCAGCAGCACACGGACCGGCTTAAACTACAATGAGCAGTTCTTC
NA	NA	TRBV5-1	TRBJ1-4	CASSRRVGGSYEKLFF	TGCGCCAGCAGCCGAAGGGTTGGGGGATCTTATGAAAAACTGTTTTTT
NA	NA	TRBV5-6	TRBJ2-2	CASSFYHSGELFF	TGTGCCAGCAGCTTTTATCATTCCGGGGAGCTGTTTTTT
NA	NA	TRBV9	TRBJ2-1	CASSVVDGTPNEQFF	TGTGCCAGCAGCGTAGTAGATGGGACCCCTAATGAGCAGTTCTTC
NA	TRBD2	TRBV28	TRBJ2-3	CASSGGGRHTDTQYF	TGTGCCAGCTCCGGGGGGGGCCGACACACAGATACGCAGTATTTT
NA	NA	TRBV27	TRBJ2-7	CASGLPGQASYEQYF	TGTGCCAGCGGCCTCCCCGGGCAGGCCTCCTACGAGCAGTACTTC
NA	NA	TRBV6-5	TRBJ1-2	CASTPDWTYGYTF	TGTGCCAGCACCCCTGACTGGACGTATGGCTACACCTTC
NA	NA	TRBV3-1/TRBV3-2	TRBJ2-7	CASSQVADEQYF	TGTGCCAGCAGCCAAGTTGCGGACGAGCAGTACTTC
NA	NA	TRBV30	TRBJ1-6	CAWSPRGISPLHF	TGTGCCTGGAGCCCACGGGGGATTTCACCCCTCCACTTT
NA	NA	TRBV7-2	TRBJ2-3	CASSSMNADTQYF	TGTGCCAGCAGCTCAATGAACGCAGATACGCAGTATTTT
NA	NA	TRBV7-3	TRBJ2-5	CASSLTGAETQYF	TGTGCCAGCAGCTTAACCGGGGCGGAGACCCAGTACTTC
NA	NA	TRBV20-1	TRBJ2-6	CSASLLGEGSSGANVLTF	TGCAGTGCTAGTTTGTTGGGCGAAGGTAGCTCTGGGGCCAACGTCCTGACTTTC
NA	NA	TRBV28	TRBJ2-3	CASTKGGLAVGDTQYF	TGTGCCAGCACCAAAGGGGGGCTAGCGGTGGGGGATACGCAGTATTTT
NA	NA	TRBV6-4	TRBJ2-1	CASSAGPYNEQFF	TGTGCCAGCAGTGCAGGACCGTACAATGAGCAGTTCTTC
NA	NA	TRBV29-1	TRBJ2-2	CSVEFSHGGGELFF	TGCAGCGTTGAATTCTCCCATGGGGGTGGGGAGCTGTTTTTT
NA	TRBD2	TRBV5-5	TRBJ2-7	CASSTTSGISYEQYF	TGTGCCAGCAGCACGACTAGCGGGATCTCCTACGAGCAGTACTTC
NA	TRBD1	TRBV30	TRBJ1-3	CAWSRGLAGNTIYF	TGTGCCTGGAGTAGGGGGCTAGCTGGAAACACCATATATTTT
NA	NA	TRBV28	TRBJ2-7	CASRGGTYEQYF	TGTGCCAGCAGGGGGGGAACCTACGAGCAGTACTTC
NA	NA	TRBV6-5	TRBJ2-7	CASTRDTDSYEQYF	TGTGCCAGCACCCGGGACACCGACTCCTACGAGCAGTACTTC
NA	TRBD1	TRBV18	TRBJ2-5	CASSPRDSGVAQYF	TGTGCCAGCTCACCAAGGGACAGTGGCGTGGCCCAGTACTTC
NA	NA	TRBV10-3	TRBJ1-1	CAISPGQINTEAFF	TGTGCCATCAGTCCCGGACAGATTAACACTGAAGCTTTCTTT
NA	TRBD1	TRBV6-5	TRBJ1-1	CASSYSRGQLNTEAFF	TGTGCCAGCAGTTACTCCCGGGGACAGCTGAACACTGAAGCTTTCTTT
few	NA	TRBV12-3/TRBV12-4	TRBJ2-1	CASSLYEQFF	TGTGCCAGCAGTTTATATGAGCAGTTCTTC
NA	NA	TRBV9	TRBJ2-2	CASSPRTNTGELFF	TGTGCCAGCAGCCCACGGACGAACACCGGGGAGCTGTTTTTT
NA	NA	TRBV28	TRBJ2-7	CASLQGGSSYEQYF	TGTGCCAGCCTACAGGGCGGAAGCTCCTACGAGCAGTACTTC
once	NA	TRBV7-7	TRBJ2-2	CASSLARGSTGELFF	TGTGCTAGCAGCTTAGCGCGGGGCTCCACCGGGGAGCTGTTTTTT
NA	TRBD1	TRBV18	TRBJ2-5	CASSPQGAGETQYF	TGTGCCAGCTCACCACAGGGGGCCGGGGAGACCCAGTACTTC
once	NA	TRBV5-1	TRBJ2-3	CASSPWLGETDTQYF	TGCGCCAGCAGCCCGTGGCTAGGGGAAACAGATACGCAGTATTTT
NA	NA	TRBV29-1	TRBJ1-4	CSVGFMDEKLFF	TGCAGCGTTGGGTTCATGGACGAAAAACTGTTTTTT
NA	TRBD2	TRBV12-5	TRBJ2-1	CASALTSGGLKFF	TGTGCTAGTGCCTTGACTAGCGGGGGTCTTAAGTTCTTC